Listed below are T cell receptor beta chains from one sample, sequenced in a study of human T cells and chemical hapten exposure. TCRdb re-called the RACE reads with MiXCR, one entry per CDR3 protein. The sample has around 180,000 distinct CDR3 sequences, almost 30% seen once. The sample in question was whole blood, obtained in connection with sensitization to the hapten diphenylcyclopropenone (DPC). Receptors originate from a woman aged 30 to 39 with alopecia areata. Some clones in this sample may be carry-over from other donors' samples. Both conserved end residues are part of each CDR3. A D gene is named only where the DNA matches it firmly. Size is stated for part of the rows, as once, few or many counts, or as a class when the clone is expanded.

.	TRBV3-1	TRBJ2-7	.	CASSQSGYEQYF	TGTGCCAGCAGCCAAAGTGGGTACGAGCAGTACTTC
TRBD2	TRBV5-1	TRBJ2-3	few	CASSELAGDTDTQYF	TGCGCCAGCAGCGAACTAGCGGGAGATACAGATACGCAGTATTTT
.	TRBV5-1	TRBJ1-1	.	CASSFTNRRDTEAFF	TGCGCCAGCAGCTTTACTAACAGGAGGGACACTGAAGCTTTCTTT
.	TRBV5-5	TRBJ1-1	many	CASSRGMNEAFF	TGTGCCAGCAGCAGGGGGATGAATGAAGCTTTCTTT
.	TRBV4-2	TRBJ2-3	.	CASSGGTQVADTQYF	TGTGCCAGCAGCGGGGGGACACAAGTCGCTGATACGCAGTATTTT
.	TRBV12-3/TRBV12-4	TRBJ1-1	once	CASSLIAQEGEAFF	TGTGCCAGCAGTTTAATAGCCCAGGAGGGTGAAGCTTTCTTT
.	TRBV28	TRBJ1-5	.	CASSQGGSNQPQHF	TGTGCCAGCAGTCAGGGAGGTAGCAATCAGCCCCAGCATTTT
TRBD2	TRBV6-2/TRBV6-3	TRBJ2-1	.	CASSGLANEQFF	TGTGCCAGCAGTGGACTAGCCAATGAGCAGTTCTTC
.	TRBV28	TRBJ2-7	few	CASGPGRSYEQYF	TGTGCCAGCGGGCCGGGCCGTTCCTACGAGCAGTACTTC
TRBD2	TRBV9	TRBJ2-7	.	CASSVAPGGFASGRSYEQYF	TGTGCCAGCAGCGTAGCCCCGGGGGGGTTTGCTAGCGGGAGGTCCTACGAGCAGTACTTC
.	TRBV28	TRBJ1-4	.	CASTTPGTNEKLFF	TGTGCCAGCACCACCCCCGGAACTAATGAAAAACTGTTTTTT
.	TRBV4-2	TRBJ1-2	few	CASSQGEWFTGYGYTF	TGTGCCAGCAGCCAAGGAGAATGGTTTACAGGCTATGGCTACACCTTC
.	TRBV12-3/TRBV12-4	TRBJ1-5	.	CASSLAQGGQPQHF	TGTGCCAGCAGTTTAGCGCAGGGAGGTCAGCCCCAGCATTTT
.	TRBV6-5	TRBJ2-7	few	CASSATDTAAYF	TGTGCCAGCAGCGCAACGGACACCGCCGCGTACTTC
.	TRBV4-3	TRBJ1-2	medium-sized	CASSQDWGTNYGYTF	TGCGCCAGCAGCCAAGATTGGGGGACTAACTATGGCTACACCTTC
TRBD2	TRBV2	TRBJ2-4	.	CASKPGLAGGGAKNIQYF	TGTGCCAGCAAGCCGGGACTAGCGGGAGGGGGAGCCAAAAACATTCAGTACTTC
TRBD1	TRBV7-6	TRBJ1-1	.	CASSLATGGGMNTEAFF	TGTGCCAGCAGCTTAGCGACAGGGGGCGGGATGAACACTGAAGCTTTCTTT
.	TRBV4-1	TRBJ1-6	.	CASSQDHWVGSPLHF	TGCGCCAGCAGCCAAGATCATTGGGTGGGGTCACCCCTCCACTTT
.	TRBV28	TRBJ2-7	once	CASSLELRGQYF	TGTGCCAGCAGTCTCGAACTACGCGGGCAGTACTTC
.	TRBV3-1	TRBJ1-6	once	CASSQRPRGGSPLHF	TGTGCCAGCAGCCAAAGACCTCGAGGCGGTTCACCCCTCCACTTT
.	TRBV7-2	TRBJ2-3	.	CASSSRIITDTQYF	TGTGCCAGCAGCTCTCGAATAATCACAGATACGCAGTATTTT
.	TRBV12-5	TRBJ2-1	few	CASGLAAGTLHEQFF	TGTGCTAGTGGTTTGGCCGCCGGGACACTCCATGAGCAGTTCTTC
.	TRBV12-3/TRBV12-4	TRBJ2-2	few	CASTGIANTGELFF	TGTGCCAGTACCGGGATCGCGAACACCGGGGAGCTGTTTTTT
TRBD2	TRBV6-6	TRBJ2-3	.	CASSYSGGISTDTQYF	TGTGCCAGCAGTTACTCGGGAGGGATCAGCACAGATACGCAGTATTTT
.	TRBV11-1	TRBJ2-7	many	CASSGDNYEQYF	TGTGCCAGCAGCGGGGACAATTACGAGCAGTACTTC
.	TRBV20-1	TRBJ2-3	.	CSARDFSSTDTQYF	TGCAGTGCCCGGGACTTCTCTAGCACAGATACGCAGTATTTT
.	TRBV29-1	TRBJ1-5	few	CSVRLPNQPQHF	TGCAGCGTTCGCCTACCTAATCAGCCCCAGCATTTT
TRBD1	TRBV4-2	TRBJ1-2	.	CASSQGTGLYGYTF	TGTGCCAGCAGCCAAGGGACAGGGCTCTATGGCTACACCTTC
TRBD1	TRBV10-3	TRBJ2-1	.	CAISTLPGQGARNEQFF	TGTGCCATCAGTACACTACCGGGACAGGGAGCCCGGAATGAGCAGTTCTTC
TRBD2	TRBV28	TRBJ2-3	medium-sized	CASRPPGLAPTDTQYF	TGTGCCAGCAGACCCCCAGGACTAGCCCCCACAGATACGCAGTATTTT
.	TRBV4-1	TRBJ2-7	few	CASSQPLSSYEQYF	TGCGCCAGCAGCCAACCCCTGAGCTCCTACGAGCAGTACTTC
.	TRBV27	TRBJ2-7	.	CASSFQGSWEQYF	TGTGCCAGCAGTTTCCAGGGCAGTTGGGAGCAGTACTTC
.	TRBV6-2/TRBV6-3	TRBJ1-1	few	CASSYLVKVMNTEAFF	TGTGCCAGCAGTTACCTGGTGAAGGTTATGAACACTGAAGCTTTCTTT
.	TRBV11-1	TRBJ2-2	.	CASSLVAETGELFF	TGTGCCAGCAGCTTAGTAGCAGAAACCGGGGAGCTGTTTTTT
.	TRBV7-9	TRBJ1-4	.	CASYDSYNEKLFF	TGTGCCAGCTACGACAGTTATAATGAAAAACTGTTTTTT
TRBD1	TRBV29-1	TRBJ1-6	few	CSARRDRNSPLHF	TGCAGCGCCCGTCGGGACAGAAATTCACCCCTCCACTTT
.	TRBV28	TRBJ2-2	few	CASSFRLGFGELFF	TGTGCCAGCAGTTTTAGGCTAGGGTTCGGGGAGCTGTTTTTT
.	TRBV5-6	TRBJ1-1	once	CASSSPIGFGTEAFF	TGTGCCAGCAGCTCCCCCATTGGGTTTGGCACTGAAGCTTTCTTT
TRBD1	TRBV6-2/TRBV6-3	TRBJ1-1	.	CASSHPRQGTEAFF	TGTGCCAGCAGTCACCCGAGACAGGGGACTGAAGCTTTCTTT
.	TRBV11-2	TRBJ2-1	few	CASSLVGAIYNEQFF	TGTGCCAGCAGCTTAGTCGGGGCCATTTACAATGAGCAGTTCTTC
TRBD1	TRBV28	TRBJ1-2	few	CASSERDRLLANYGYTF	TGTGCCAGCAGTGAGCGGGACAGGCTCCTAGCTAACTATGGCTACACCTTC
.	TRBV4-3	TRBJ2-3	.	CASSQDRRVWGTDTQYF	TGCGCCAGCAGCCAAGATCGGCGGGTTTGGGGCACAGATACGCAGTATTTT
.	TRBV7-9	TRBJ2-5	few	CASSLALDRQETQYF	TGTGCCAGCAGCTTAGCCCTCGATCGACAAGAGACCCAGTACTTC
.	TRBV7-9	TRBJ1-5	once	CASSSSGVGNQPQHF	TGTGCCAGCAGCTCTTCGGGGGTGGGCAATCAGCCCCAGCATTTT
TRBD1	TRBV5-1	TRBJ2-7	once	CASSRQGAEDEQYF	TGCGCCAGCAGCAGACAGGGGGCTGAGGACGAGCAGTACTTC
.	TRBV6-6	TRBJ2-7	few	CASSYNQDEQYF	TGTGCCAGCAGTTACAACCAGGACGAGCAGTACTTC
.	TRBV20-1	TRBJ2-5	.	CSAHFGETQYF	TGCAGTGCCCACTTCGGGGAGACCCAGTACTTC
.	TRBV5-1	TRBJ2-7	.	CASSLETGRSYEQYF	TGCGCCAGCAGCTTGGAGACAGGTCGCTCCTACGAGCAGTACTTC
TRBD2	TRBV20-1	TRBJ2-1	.	CSARLAGLYNEQFF	TGCAGTGCGAGACTAGCGGGTCTATACAATGAGCAGTTCTTC
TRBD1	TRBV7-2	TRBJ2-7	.	CASRYGTGTYEQYF	TGTGCCAGCAGGTACGGGACAGGGACCTACGAGCAGTACTTC
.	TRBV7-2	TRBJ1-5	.	CASSLARDGQPQHF	TGTGCCAGCAGCTTAGCCAGGGACGGTCAGCCCCAGCATTTT